This section outlines one T cell receptor beta chain sequence together with its context. This sample was included in a study of blood T cell repertoires in COVID-19. Study-wide context: The analysed material was cDNA or gDNA that came from T cells, B-cell-depleted T cells, or PBMCs.

The CDR3 consists of 17 residues. V was clipped by 5 bases and J by 10 bases; unmatched bases: 17. The germline V gene has CDR1 SGHVS and CDR2 FQNEAQ. As handled by the study authors: Reference gene primers were amplified, and this amplification served to estimate nucleated cell counts. Sequencing used immunoSEQ multiplex PCR; TCRdb keeps in-frame clones, though not all of them. Clone size and the V and J calls come from that table; the DNA yielded D and trimming. The repertoire includes about 160,000 clones, approximately 81% of them detected once, and around 1.1% sits in the top ten. Material for sequencing was peripheral blood. The gene calls are TRBV7-8 and TRBJ1-6; 7 nucleotides line up with TRBD1. This TCR was sampled from a man aged 35-49 years with acute or convalescent COVID-19. The CDR3, as DNA: TGTGCCAGCAGCATTAATAACAGGGGTGGAGCTGAATCACCCCTCCACTTT. As protein: CASSINNRGGAESPLHF. Full variable domain (outside the CDR3, taken from reference TRBV7-8 and TRBJ1-6): GAGVSQSPRYKVAKRGQDVALRCDPISGHVSLFWYQQALGQGPEFLTYFQNEAQLDKSGLPSDRFFAERPEGSVSTLKIQRTQQEDSAVYLCASSINNRGGAESPLHFGNGTRLTVT.